This entry describes one T cell receptor (beta chain). One end of the junction does not line up with germline, which may come from a read error. Germline V lookup: CDR1 LNHDA, CDR2 SQIVND (reference sequence). The CDR3 runs 13 residues. These data come from a study of blood T cell repertoires in COVID-19. Study information: Spain, Italy and the United States supplied samples that represented acute and convalescent COVID-19. Sample material is recorded as cDNA or gDNA derived from T cells, B-cell-depleted T cells, or PBMCs.

Under the authors' procedure: Scientists estimated how many nucleated cells there were by amplifying reference gene primers. Profiling relied on immunoSEQ multiplex PCR, and the TCRdb table lists in-frame clones only, not all of them. Clone size and the V and J calls come from that table; the DNA yielded D and trimming. The table has 95,000 to 100,000 clones, over 75% seen once. This TCR was recovered from a woman younger than 45 with acute or convalescent COVID-19. This sequence joins TRBV19 and TRBJ2-2; 9 nucleotides align to TRBD1. The source material was peripheral blood. As DNA, the CDR3 is TGTGCCAGTAGTAAGGGGACAGGGCGGGACCTGTTTTTT. It translates to CASSKGTGRDLFF.